This T cell receptor (beta chain) came from a study of shared clonotypes between healthy human individuals. Germline lookup yields CDR1 SGHNT and CDR2 YYREEE (reference sequence). V lost 4 bases, J lost 7 bases, and 11 bases lay in between. This CDR3 is built from 13 residues. Study-level results: Researchers sampled blood only, noting tissue repertoires likely differ.

Method: immunoSEQ multiplex PCR; TCRdb's copy keeps in-frame clones and lacks some. The data show roughly 2.2 million clones, more than 85% seen once. This clone showed up just once. Antigen specificity is unknown. The receptor comes from a man aged 18 to 35 in good health. Some clones in this sample may be carry-over from other donors' samples. V and J are TRBV5-4 and TRBJ2-2; the D is unclear. The sample was naive CD4+ T cells from PBMCs. As to subset: CD45RA+ positively selected. The CDR3 spells CASSDPPGGELFF. CDR3 nucleotides: TGTGCCAGCAGCGACCCCCCAGGCGGGGAGCTGTTTTTT.